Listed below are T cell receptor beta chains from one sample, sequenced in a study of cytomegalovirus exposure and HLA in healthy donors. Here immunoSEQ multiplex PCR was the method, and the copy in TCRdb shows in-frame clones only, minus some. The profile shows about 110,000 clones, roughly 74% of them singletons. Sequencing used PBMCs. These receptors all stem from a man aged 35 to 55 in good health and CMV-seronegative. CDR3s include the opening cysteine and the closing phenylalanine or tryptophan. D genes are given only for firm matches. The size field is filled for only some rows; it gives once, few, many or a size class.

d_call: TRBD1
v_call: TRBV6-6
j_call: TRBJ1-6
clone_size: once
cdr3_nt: TGTGCCAGCAGTTACGCCGGACAGGTATCCTCACCCCTCCACTTT
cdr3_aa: CASSYAGQVSSPLHF

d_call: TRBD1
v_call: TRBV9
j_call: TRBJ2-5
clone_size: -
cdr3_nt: TGTGCCAGCAGCGTCGGGACAGGCTATCAAGAGACCCAGTACTTC
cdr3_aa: CASSVGTGYQETQYF

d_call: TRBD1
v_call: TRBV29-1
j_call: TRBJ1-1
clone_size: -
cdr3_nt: TGCAGCGCTAACAGGGGTAGGATGAACACTGAAGCTTTCTTT
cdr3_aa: CSANRGRMNTEAFF

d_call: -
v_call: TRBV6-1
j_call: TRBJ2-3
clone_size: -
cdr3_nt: TGTGCCAGCAGTTCCCCGCCGGCAGATACGCAGTATTTT
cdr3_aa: CASSSPPADTQYF

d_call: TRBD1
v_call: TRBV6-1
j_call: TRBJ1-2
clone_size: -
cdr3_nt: TGTGCCAGCAGCCTCGATGGGACAGCGTATGGCTACACCTTC
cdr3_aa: CASSLDGTAYGYTF

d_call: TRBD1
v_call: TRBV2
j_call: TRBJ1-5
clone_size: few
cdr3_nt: TGTGCCGGAGGGGGACAGGGGATTCAGCCCCAGCATTTT
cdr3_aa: CAGGGQGIQPQHF

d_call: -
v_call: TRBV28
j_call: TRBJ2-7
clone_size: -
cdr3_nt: TGTGCCAGCAGCCTAAGACTGGGCGAGCAGTACTTC
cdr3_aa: CASSLRLGEQYF

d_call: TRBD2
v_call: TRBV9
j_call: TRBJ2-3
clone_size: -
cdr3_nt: TGTGCCAGCAGCGTAGAGTCCGGGCTAGCGGCAGATACGCAGTATTTT
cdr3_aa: CASSVESGLAADTQYF

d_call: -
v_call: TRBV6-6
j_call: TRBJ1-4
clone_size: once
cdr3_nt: TGTGCCAGCAGTTACGGCGAGGAACTGTTTTTT
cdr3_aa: CASSYGEELFF

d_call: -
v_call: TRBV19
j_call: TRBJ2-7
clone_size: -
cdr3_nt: TGTGCCAGTAGTATGGGGCCTCCCTACGAGCAGTACTTC
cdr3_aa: CASSMGPPYEQYF

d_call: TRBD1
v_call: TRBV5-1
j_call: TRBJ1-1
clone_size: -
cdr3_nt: TGCGCCAGCAGCGCATCTCCGGGACAGGGGAACACTGAAGCTTTCTTT
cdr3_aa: CASSASPGQGNTEAFF

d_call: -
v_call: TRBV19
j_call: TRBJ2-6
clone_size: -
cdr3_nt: TGTGCCAGTAGTATAGTATCTGGGGCCAACGTCCTGACTTTC
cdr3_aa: CASSIVSGANVLTF

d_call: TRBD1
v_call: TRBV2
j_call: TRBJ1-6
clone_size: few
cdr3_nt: TGTGCCAGTAGACAGGGAGCTGGGTCACCCCTCCACTTT
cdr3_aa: CASRQGAGSPLHF

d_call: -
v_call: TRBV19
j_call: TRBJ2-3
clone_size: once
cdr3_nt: TGTGCCAGTAAGAAAACTAGCACAGATACGCAGTATTTT
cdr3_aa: CASKKTSTDTQYF

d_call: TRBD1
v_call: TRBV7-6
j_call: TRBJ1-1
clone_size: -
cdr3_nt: TGTGCCAGCAGCCGACAGGGCGGCACTGAAGCTTTCTTT
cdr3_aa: CASSRQGGTEAFF

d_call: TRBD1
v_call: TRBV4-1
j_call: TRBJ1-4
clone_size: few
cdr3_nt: TGCGCCAGCAGCCAGACTCCAGGGGGTAATGAAAAACTGTTTTTT
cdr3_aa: CASSQTPGGNEKLFF

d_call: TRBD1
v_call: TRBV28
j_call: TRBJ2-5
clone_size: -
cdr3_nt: TGTGCCAGCAGCCGCAAGGGACAGTCGAGAGGAGAGACCCAGTACTTC
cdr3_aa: CASSRKGQSRGETQYF

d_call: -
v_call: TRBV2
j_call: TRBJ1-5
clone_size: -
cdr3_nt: TGTGCCAGCAGTGAAGCTACGGGGTACAATCAGCCCCAGCATTTT
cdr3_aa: CASSEATGYNQPQHF

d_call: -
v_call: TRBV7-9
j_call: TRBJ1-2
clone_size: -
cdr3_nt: TGTTCCAGCAGCTTAGACTTCTATGGCTACACCTTC
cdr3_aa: CSSSLDFYGYTF

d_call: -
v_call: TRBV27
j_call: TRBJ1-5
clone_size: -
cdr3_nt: TGTGCCAGCAGTTTAGGGGGGGCCCGGAATCAGCCCCAGCATTTT
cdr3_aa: CASSLGGARNQPQHF

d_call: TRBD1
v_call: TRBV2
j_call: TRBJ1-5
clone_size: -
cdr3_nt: TGTGCCAGCAGTCGAGACAGGGGGGGTAATCAGCCCCAGCATTTT
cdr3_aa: CASSRDRGGNQPQHF

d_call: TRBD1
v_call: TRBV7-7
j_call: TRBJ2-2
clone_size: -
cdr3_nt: TGTGCCAGCAGCCTCCGGACAGGGGCCGGGGAGCTGTTTTTT
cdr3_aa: CASSLRTGAGELFF

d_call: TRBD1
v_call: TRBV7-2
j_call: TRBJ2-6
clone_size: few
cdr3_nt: TGTGCCAGCAGCTTAGCGACAGGGAACTCTGGGGCCAACGTCCTGACTTTC
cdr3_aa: CASSLATGNSGANVLTF

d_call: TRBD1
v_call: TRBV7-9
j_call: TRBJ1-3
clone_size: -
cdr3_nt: TGTGCCAGCAGCCTCGGGACAGGGCTAGGCGGAAACACCATATATTTT
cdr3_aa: CASSLGTGLGGNTIYF

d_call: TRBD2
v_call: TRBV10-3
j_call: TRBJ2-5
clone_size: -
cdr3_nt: TGTGCCATCAGGGATAGCGGGGGGGGACAAGAGACCCAGTACTTC
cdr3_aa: CAIRDSGGGQETQYF

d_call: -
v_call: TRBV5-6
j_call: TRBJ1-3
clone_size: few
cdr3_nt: TGTGCCAGCAGCATACTCAACAGGCGTCTCGGAAACACCATATATTTT
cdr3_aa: CASSILNRRLGNTIYF

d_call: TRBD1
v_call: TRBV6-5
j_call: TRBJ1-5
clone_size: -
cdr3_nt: TGTGCCAGCAGGGGAGACAGGGAGGAGCCCCAGCATTTT
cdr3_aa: CASRGDREEPQHF

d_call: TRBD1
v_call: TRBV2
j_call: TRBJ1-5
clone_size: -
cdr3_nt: TGTGCCAGCAGGCCCGGACAGGTGGTCTCAAATCAGCCCCAGCATTTT
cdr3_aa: CASRPGQVVSNQPQHF

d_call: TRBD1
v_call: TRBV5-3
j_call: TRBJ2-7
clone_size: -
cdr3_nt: TGTGCCAGAAGCTTCCGGGACAGGGACTACTACGAGCAGTACTTC
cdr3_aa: CARSFRDRDYYEQYF

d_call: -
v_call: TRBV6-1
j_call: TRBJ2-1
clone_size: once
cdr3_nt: TGTGCCAGCAGAACCGCGGGACTCAATGAGCAGTTCTTC
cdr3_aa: CASRTAGLNEQFF

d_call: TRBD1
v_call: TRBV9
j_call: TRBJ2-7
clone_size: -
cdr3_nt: TGTGCCAGCAGCGTAGATGCCCGACAGGGCAGCGAGCAGTACTTC
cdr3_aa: CASSVDARQGSEQYF

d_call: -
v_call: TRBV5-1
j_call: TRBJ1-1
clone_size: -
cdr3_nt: TGCGCCAGCAGACAGTTGAACACTGAAGCTTTCTTC
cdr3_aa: CASRQLNTEAFF

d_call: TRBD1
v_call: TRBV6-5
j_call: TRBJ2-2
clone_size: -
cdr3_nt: TGTGCCAGCAGAGGGACAGGACGATACGCCGGGGAGCTGTTTTTT
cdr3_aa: CASRGTGRYAGELFF

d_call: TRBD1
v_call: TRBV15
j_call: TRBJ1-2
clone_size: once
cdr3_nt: TGTGCCACCAGCAGAGGGGGAGGACAGGGTAACTATGGCTACACCTTC
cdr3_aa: CATSRGGGQGNYGYTF

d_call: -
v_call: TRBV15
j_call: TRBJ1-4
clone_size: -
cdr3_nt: TGTGCCACCAGCAGAGAGACAGGAATTCGTGAAAAACTGTTTTTT
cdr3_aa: CATSRETGIREKLFF

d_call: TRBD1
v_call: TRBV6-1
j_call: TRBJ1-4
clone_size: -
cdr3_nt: TGTGCCAGCAGACCGGACAGGGGGAATGAAAAACTGTTTTTT
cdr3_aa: CASRPDRGNEKLFF

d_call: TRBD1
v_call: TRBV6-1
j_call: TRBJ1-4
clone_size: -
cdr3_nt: TGTGCCAGCAGTACCCTAGACAGGGGGCAAGGACTGTTTTTT
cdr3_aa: CASSTLDRGQGLFF

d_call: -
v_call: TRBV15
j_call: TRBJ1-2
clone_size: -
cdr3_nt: TGTGCCACCAGCAGGGGGGGTGGGCAACCTAACTATGGCTACACCTTC
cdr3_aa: CATSRGGGQPNYGYTF

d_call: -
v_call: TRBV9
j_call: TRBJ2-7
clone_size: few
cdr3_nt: TGTGCCAGCAGCGTACAAGGCCTCGACGGGGACGAGCAGTACTTC
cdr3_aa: CASSVQGLDGDEQYF

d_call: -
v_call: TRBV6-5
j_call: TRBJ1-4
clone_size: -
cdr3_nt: TGTGCCAGCAGTTCCCCCATCGGAGAGGGCAATGAAAAACTGTTTTTT
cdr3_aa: CASSSPIGEGNEKLFF

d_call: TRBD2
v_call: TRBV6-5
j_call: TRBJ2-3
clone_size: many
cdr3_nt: TGTGCCAGCAGCTATACTAGCGGGGGAGTAGATACGCAGTATTTT
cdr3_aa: CASSYTSGGVDTQYF

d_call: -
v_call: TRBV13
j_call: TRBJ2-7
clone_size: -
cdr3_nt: TGTGCCAGCAGCCCCCGCTCTCTCGGGTTAGGATACGAGCAGTACTTC
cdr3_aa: CASSPRSLGLGYEQYF

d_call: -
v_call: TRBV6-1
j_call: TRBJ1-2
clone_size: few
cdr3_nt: TGTGCCAGCAGTGGGGACATCTATGGCTACACCTTC
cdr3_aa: CASSGDIYGYTF

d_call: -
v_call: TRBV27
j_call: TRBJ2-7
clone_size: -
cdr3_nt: TGTGCCAGCCGGAGGGGCGATCTCTACGAGCAGTACTTC
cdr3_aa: CASRRGDLYEQYF

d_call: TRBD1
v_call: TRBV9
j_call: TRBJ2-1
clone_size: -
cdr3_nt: TGTGCCAGCAGCGTAGTGGCGGGACAGGGCTACAATGAGCAGTTCTTC
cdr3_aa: CASSVVAGQGYNEQFF

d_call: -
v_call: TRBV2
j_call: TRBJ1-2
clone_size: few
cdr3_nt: TGTGCCAGCAAATTCCTGGCAGGGCCTCATGGCTACACCTTC
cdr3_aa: CASKFLAGPHGYTF

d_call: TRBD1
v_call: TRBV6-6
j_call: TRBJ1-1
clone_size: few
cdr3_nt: TGTGCCAGCAGTTACTCGCGGACAGGGATGAACACTGAAGCTTTCTTT
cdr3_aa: CASSYSRTGMNTEAFF